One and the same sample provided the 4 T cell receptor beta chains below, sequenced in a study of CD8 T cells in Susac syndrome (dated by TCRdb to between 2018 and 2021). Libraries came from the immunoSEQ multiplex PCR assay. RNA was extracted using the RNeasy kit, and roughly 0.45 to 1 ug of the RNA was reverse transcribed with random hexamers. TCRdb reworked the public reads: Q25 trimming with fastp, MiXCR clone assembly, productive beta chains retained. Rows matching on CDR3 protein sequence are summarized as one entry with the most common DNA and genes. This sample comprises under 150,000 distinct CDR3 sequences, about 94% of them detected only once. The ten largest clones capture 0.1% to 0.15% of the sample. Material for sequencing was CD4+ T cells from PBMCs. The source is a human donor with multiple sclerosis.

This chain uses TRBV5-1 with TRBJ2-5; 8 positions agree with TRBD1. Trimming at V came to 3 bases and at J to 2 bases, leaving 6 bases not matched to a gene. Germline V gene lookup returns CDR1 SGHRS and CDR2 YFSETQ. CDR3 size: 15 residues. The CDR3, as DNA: TGCGCCAGCAGCTACGGACAGGGATTACAAGAGACCCAGTACTTC. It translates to CASSYGQGLQETQYF.

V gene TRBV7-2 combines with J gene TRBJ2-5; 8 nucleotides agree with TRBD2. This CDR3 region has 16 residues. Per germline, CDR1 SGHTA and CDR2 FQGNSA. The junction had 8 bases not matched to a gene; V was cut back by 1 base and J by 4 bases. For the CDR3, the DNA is TGTGCCAGCAGCTTAGTACGGGGGGCGGGAGGAGAGACCCAGTACTTC. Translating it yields CASSLVRGAGGETQYF.

Written as DNA, the CDR3 is TGTGCCAGCAGCTCGACAGGGGGTGGTTGGAATGAGCAGTTCTTC. It specifies CASSSTGGGWNEQFF. The chain links TRBV7-9 to TRBJ2-1, with 9 positions matching TRBD1. Germline CDR1 SEHNR, CDR2 FQNEAQ (reference sequence). The CDR3 spans 15 residues. Trimming cost V 4 bases and J 7 bases; bases outside gene matches: 8.

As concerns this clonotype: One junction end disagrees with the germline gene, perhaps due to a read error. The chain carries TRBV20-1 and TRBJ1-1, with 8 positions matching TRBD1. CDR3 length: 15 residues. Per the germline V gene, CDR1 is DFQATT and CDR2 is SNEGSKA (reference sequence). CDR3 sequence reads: CSASLMDRDNSEAFF. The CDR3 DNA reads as TGCAGTGCTAGCCTCATGGACAGGGACAACAGTGAAGCTTTCTTT.